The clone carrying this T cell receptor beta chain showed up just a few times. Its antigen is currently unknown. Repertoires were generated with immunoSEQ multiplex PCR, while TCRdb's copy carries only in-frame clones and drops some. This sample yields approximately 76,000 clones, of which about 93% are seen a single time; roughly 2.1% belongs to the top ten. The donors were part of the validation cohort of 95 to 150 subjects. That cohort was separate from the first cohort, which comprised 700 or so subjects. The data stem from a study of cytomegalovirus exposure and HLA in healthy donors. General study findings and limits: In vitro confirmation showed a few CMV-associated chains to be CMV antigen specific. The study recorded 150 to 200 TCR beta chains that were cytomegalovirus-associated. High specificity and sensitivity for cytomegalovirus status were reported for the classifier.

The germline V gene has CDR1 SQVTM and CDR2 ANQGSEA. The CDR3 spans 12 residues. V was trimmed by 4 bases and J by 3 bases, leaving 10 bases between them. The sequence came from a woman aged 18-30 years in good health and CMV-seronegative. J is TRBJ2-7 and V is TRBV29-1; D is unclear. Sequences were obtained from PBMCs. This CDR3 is CSVAYPGYEQYF. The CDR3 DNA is TGCAGCGTTGCTTATCCAGGCTACGAGCAGTACTTC.